What follows is one TCR beta chain and its context. Its antigen is not identified. TCRdb re-analysed the reads in MiXCR, keeping a single row per CDR3 protein. This table has approximately 990,000 distinct CDR3 sequences, approximately 32% appearing once. These data are taken from a study of T cell repertoires in cytomegalovirus infection. Study at large: It was the public TCR beta signatures that indicated both CMV infection and matching HLA type.

Overall study results and limits: Dominating the ex vivo response were HLA-C-restricted CMV-specific TCR beta clonotypes.

The CDR3 covers 16 residues. Trimming left V 2 bases short and J 1 base short, with 14 bases between. Germline CDR1 MGHRA, CDR2 YSYEKL. This receptor was taken from a human donor in good health (CMV status not recorded). Some clones in this sample may be carry-over from other donors' samples. Sequencing used cultured CD8+ T cells from PBMCs, obtained from culture after CMV antigen stimulation. The J gene is TRBJ2-5, the V gene TRBV4-1; D uncertain. The CDR3 DNA follows: TGCGCCAGCAGCCAAATTTACTCTAAGGGCCAAGAGACCCAGTACTTC. It codes for CASSQIYSKGQETQYF.